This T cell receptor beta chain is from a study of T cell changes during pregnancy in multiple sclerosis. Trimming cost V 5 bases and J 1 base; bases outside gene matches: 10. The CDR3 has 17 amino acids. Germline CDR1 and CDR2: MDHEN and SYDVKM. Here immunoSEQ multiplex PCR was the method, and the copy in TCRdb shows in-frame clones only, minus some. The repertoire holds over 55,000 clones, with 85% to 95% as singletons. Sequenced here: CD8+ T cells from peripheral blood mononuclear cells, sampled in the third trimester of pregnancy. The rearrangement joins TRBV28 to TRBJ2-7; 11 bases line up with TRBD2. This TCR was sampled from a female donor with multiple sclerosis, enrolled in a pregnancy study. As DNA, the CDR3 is TGTGCCAGCAGTCCGAGAATAGCGGGAGGGCCGTCCTACGAGCAGTACTTC. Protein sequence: CASSPRIAGGPSYEQYF.